These 25 T cell receptor beta chains came from one sample sequenced in a study of blood T cells in healthy people across ages. Combining a sample-barcoded 5' primer with a J-beta primer mix, a second PCR ran for about 7 to 11 cycles. TCRdb used MiXCR to reprocess the 5' RACE reads, holding one entry per CDR3 protein. Found here are approximately 1,700,000 distinct CDR3 sequences, roughly two fifths of them singletons; the top ten hold approximately 22%. Input material: blood. Receptor source: a human donor in good health.

This clonotype came up a few times. The chain couples TRBV15 to TRBJ1-2; D is unresolved. The CDR3 consists of 11 residues. The V end was cut by 3 bases, the J end by 12 bases, with 11 bases between. Germline-derived CDR1 and CDR2 are LNHNV and YYDKDF (reference sequence). CDR3 loop: CATSSGRANTF. The DNA for the CDR3 is TGTGCCACCAGCAGTGGTAGGGCGAACACCTTC.

This clonotype was observed a few times. The chain recombines TRBV7-9 with TRBJ1-2; tentative D call: TRBD1 (6 bases). The germline CDR1 and CDR2 sequences are SEHNR and FQNEAQ (reference sequence). Trimming cost V 9 bases and J 6 bases, with 26 bases left between them. There are 16 residues in the CDR3. The CDR3 reads CASGGHELSFRHGYTF. The CDR3 coding sequence is TGTGCCAGTGGGGGACACGAACTTAGCTTTCGCCATGGCTACACCTTC.

The chain is built from TRBV18 and TRBJ2-7; a possible D gene is TRBD2 (6 bases). The V gene lost 0 bases and the J gene lost 3 bases, with 9 bases spanning the gap. Germline V gene lookup returns CDR1 KGHSH and CDR2 LQKENI. The CDR3 consists of 14 residues. The CDR3 loop reads CASSPPEGLYEQYF. CDR3 DNA sequence: TGTGCCAGCTCACCACCGGAGGGGCTCTACGAGCAGTACTTC.

This sequence joins TRBV20-1 and TRBJ2-5, with 9 bases aligning to TRBD1. Trimming removed 0 bases from V and 2 bases from J; junction bases left unmatched: 7. This CDR3 has 16 amino acids. Germline V gene data show CDR1 as DFQATT and CDR2 as SNEGSKA (reference sequence). Written as DNA, the CDR3 is TGCAGTGCTAGAGATCCAACAGGGGGCTCACAAGAGACCCAGTACTTC. Encoded protein: CSARDPTGGSQETQYF.

The sample holds a few counts of this clonotype. The chain recombines TRBV5-5 with TRBJ2-7; possibly TRBD1 or TRBD2 for D (5 bases each). The V and J ends lost 2 bases and 4 bases respectively, with 10 bases between them. This CDR3 has 13 amino acids. Germline CDR1 is SGHKS and CDR2 is YYEKEE (reference sequence). Here the CDR3 reads CASSFVWGYEQYF. In nucleotides, the CDR3 is TGTGCCAGCAGCTTTGTATGGGGGTACGAGCAGTACTTC.

V usage is TRBV6-2 or TRBV6-3 and J usage is TRBJ2-7, with D tentatively TRBD1 (6 bases). Per the germline V gene, CDR1 is MNHEY and CDR2 is SVGEGT. There are 14 residues in the CDR3. The V and J ends lost 2 bases and 1 base respectively, with 9 bases between them. CDR3 residues: CASSYVDRSYEQYF. The CDR3, as DNA: TGTGCCAGCAGTTACGTGGACAGATCCTACGAGCAGTACTTC.

This clonotype was recorded only once. In DNA form, the CDR3 reads TGTGCCAGCAGCCCCAAAGTGCTTGAAAAACTGTTTTTT. Amino acid sequence: CASSPKVLEKLFF. This chain connects TRBV7-9 to TRBJ1-4; D not resolved. CDR1 and CDR2 (germline): SEHNR, FQNEAQ (reference sequence). This CDR3 has 13 amino acids. The ends were cut back, 5 bases at V and 7 bases at J, with 11 bases in the middle.

The chain recombines TRBV12-3 or TRBV12-4 with TRBJ1-1; 7 nucleotides match TRBD1. This CDR3 is 16 amino acids long. Trimming at V came to 5 bases and at J to 0 bases, leaving 9 bases not matched to a gene. The CDR3 coding sequence is TGTGCCAGCAGTGATCCCGGGACAGCCGTGAACACTGAAGCTTTCTTT. It specifies CASSDPGTAVNTEAFF.

This clonotype was seen more than once but under ten times. The CDR3 reads CSVIRTGIDNEQFF. DNA for the CDR3: TGCAGCGTTATTCGAACAGGGATCGACAATGAGCAGTTCTTC. The rearrangement joins TRBV29-1 to TRBJ2-1; maybe TRBD1 (6 bases). V lost 5 bases, J lost 5 bases, and 16 bases lay in between. The CDR3 has 14 amino acids. The V gene's germline CDR1 is SQVTM and CDR2 ANQGSEA.

This clonotype was seen more than once but under ten times. The CDR3 nucleotides read TGTGCCAGCAGTTTTGTGGGGACTGGGGCCAACGTCCTGACTTTC. Translated: CASSFVGTGANVLTF. This chain connects TRBV28 to TRBJ2-6; D not resolved. The CDR3 sequence is 15 residues long. The V and J ends lost 3 bases and 2 bases respectively, with 8 bases between them. Looked up from germline, CDR1 is MDHEN and CDR2 is SYDVKM.

The chain has TRBV20-1 and TRBJ2-7; 8 positions match TRBD1. Germline V lookup: CDR1 DFQATT, CDR2 SNEGSKA (reference sequence). The CDR3 sequence is 14 residues long. J lost 4 bases, V lost 5 bases, and 10 bases had no gene match. CDR3 in amino acids: CSAGRTGILYEQYF. The CDR3 coding sequence is TGCAGTGCTGGACGGACAGGGATTTTGTACGAGCAGTACTTC.

This sequence joins TRBV20-1 and TRBJ1-4, with D possibly TRBD1 on 6 matching bases. V was cut by 3 bases and J by 7 bases, with 15 bases left in between. Looked up from germline, CDR1 is DFQATT and CDR2 is SNEGSKA (reference sequence). There are 14 residues in the CDR3. This CDR3 is CSASPRGGSEKLFF. Here the CDR3 DNA reads TGCAGTGCTAGTCCAAGGGGGGGAAGTGAAAAACTGTTTTTT.

The chain links TRBV12-5 to TRBJ2-1; TRBD1 matches 8 bases. Germline trimming cut 4 bases from V and 9 bases from J; bases unmatched to any gene: 5. This CDR3 contains 13 residues. Germline V gene sequence: CDR1 LGHNT, CDR2 FRNRAP. This chain's CDR3 is CASGYTGGGEQFF. DNA for the CDR3: TGTGCTAGTGGTTATACAGGGGGAGGTGAGCAGTTCTTC.

This chain links TRBV7-9 with TRBJ2-3; D is perhaps TRBD2 (5 bases). The CDR3 sequence is 15 residues long. V was shortened by 6 bases and J by 5 bases, with 18 bases between the two germline ends. From germline, CDR1 is SEHNR and CDR2 FQNEAQ (reference sequence). DNA for the CDR3: TGTGCCAGCAGGCCTGGCGGGTTGCCCAGAGATACGCAGTATTTT. It yields the protein CASRPGGLPRDTQYF. Full variable domain (outside the CDR3, taken from reference TRBV7-9 and TRBJ2-3): DTGVSQNPRHKITKRGQNVTFRCDPISEHNRLYWYRQTLGQGPEFLTYFQNEAQLEKSRLLSDRFSAERPKGSFSTLEIQRTEQGDSAMYLCASRPGGLPRDTQYFGPGTRLTVL.

This clonotype was counted a few times. As DNA, the CDR3 is TGTGCCAGCAGCTTGACAGGGTGGAACACCGGGGAGCTGTTTTTT. Its protein is CASSLTGWNTGELFF. The chain recombines TRBV5-7 with TRBJ2-2, with D perhaps TRBD1 (6 bases). TRBV5-7 is given ORF status, its function remaining uncertain. This CDR3 has 15 amino acids. V was shortened by 1 base and J by 1 base, with 8 bases between the two germline ends.

The chain links TRBV13 to TRBJ2-6; the D gene is possibly TRBD1 (6 bases). The CDR3 extends over 18 amino acids. Trimming shortened V by 5 bases and J by 0 bases, and 17 bases separated the two germline ends. The germline V gene has CDR1 PRHDT and CDR2 FYEKMQ (reference sequence). In DNA, the CDR3 is TGTGCCAGCAGCCTACAGGGTATAGGGGTCTCTGGGGCCAACGTCCTGACTTTC. Translating gives CASSLQGIGVSGANVLTF. The full variable domain, completed using reference TRBV13 and TRBJ2-6, is AAGVIQSPRHLIKEKRETATLKCYPIPRHDTVYWYQQGPGQDPQFLISFYEKMQSDKGSIPDRFSAQQFSDYHSELNMSSLELGDSALYFCASSLQGIGVSGANVLTFGAGSRLTVL.

This clonotype turned up a few times. V is TRBV5-5 and J is TRBJ1-1, with D possibly being TRBD1 (6 bases). This CDR3 comprises 16 residues. The V end lost 0 bases, the J end lost 1 base, and 13 bases lay between the germline ends. Germline V lookup: CDR1 SGHKS, CDR2 YYEKEE (reference sequence). The CDR3 here is CASSLEADSENTEAFF. For the CDR3, the DNA is TGTGCCAGCAGCTTGGAAGCGGACAGCGAGAACACTGAAGCTTTCTTT.

This clonotype has a single count. V and J are TRBV20-1 and TRBJ1-5; D possibly corresponds to TRBD1 (5 bases). Germline loops: CDR1 DFQATT, CDR2 SNEGSKA (reference sequence). The CDR3 is 15 amino acids. Trimming pared 0 bases from V and 5 bases from J, leaving 14 bases between. The CDR3 bases are TGCAGTGCTAGAGAGAATAAGGGGCCCCATCAGCCCCAGCATTTT. Its protein is CSARENKGPHQPQHF.

This clonotype was observed a handful of times. J is TRBJ2-4 and V is TRBV27; 7 nucleotides line up with TRBD1. Gene TRBJ2-7 matches the end of the DNA better, so the J call may be wrong. Germline values: CDR1 MNHEY, CDR2 SMNVEV (reference sequence). CDR3 size: 19 residues. DNA for the CDR3: TGTGCCAGCAGTTTATCGGGACAGAGTACAACCAAGACCGACTACGAGCAGTACTTC. It specifies CASSLSGQSTTKTDYEQYF.

The J gene is TRBJ1-1, the V gene TRBV29-1, with 9 positions matching TRBD1. The CDR3 sequence is 13 residues long. The ends lost 7 bases at V and 4 bases at J; junction bases unmatched: 7. Germline values: CDR1 SQVTM, CDR2 ANQGSEA. This CDR3 is CSANRGLATEAFF. CDR3 sequence (DNA): TGCAGCGCAAACAGGGGGCTAGCCACTGAAGCTTTCTTT.

The rearrangement joins TRBV24-1 to TRBJ2-1; TRBD2 aligns across 11 bases. This CDR3 comprises 18 residues. The germline CDR1 and CDR2 sequences are KGHDR and SFDVKD. The V segment lost 4 bases and the J segment 1 base; nucleotides outside the gene matches: 8. CDR3 protein: CATSDPTLAGDSYNEQFF. For the CDR3, the DNA is TGTGCCACCAGTGACCCCACACTAGCGGGGGATTCCTACAATGAGCAGTTCTTC.

The chain links TRBV20-1 to TRBJ2-1; 7 nucleotides agree with TRBD2. The V gene end was trimmed by 0 bases and the J gene end by 0 bases; junction bases not matched to a gene: 8. This CDR3 has 17 residues. CDR1 is DFQATT, CDR2 SNEGSKA, per germline (reference sequence). CDR3 in amino acids: CSARDPAGKSSYNEQFF. In nucleotides, the CDR3 is TGCAGTGCTAGAGATCCAGCGGGGAAAAGCTCCTACAATGAGCAGTTCTTC.

This clonotype was observed a handful of times. J is TRBJ2-7 and V is TRBV29-1; 8 bases agree with TRBD1. J lost 7 bases, V lost 5 bases, and 13 bases had no gene match. The CDR3 loop spans 14 amino acids. CDR1 is SQVTM, CDR2 ANQGSEA, per germline. The CDR3 sequence: CSVSTGTGGLEQYF. In DNA form, the CDR3 reads TGCAGCGTTTCCACCGGGACAGGAGGGTTGGAGCAGTACTTC.

By share, this clonotype counts as medium-sized. V is TRBV6-2 or TRBV6-3 and J is TRBJ2-7; weak D call: TRBD1 (7 bases). CDR3 length: 14 residues. CDR1 and CDR2 from the germline V gene are MNHEY and SVGEGT. Trimming cost V 2 bases and J 5 bases, with 13 bases left between them. The CDR3 loop is CASSYGGTVDEQYF. In nucleotides, the CDR3 is TGTGCCAGCAGTTACGGCGGGACAGTTGACGAGCAGTACTTC.

This clonotype was counted between two and nine times. The CDR3 region is CSAQGPSLTLHF. The DNA of the CDR3 is TGCAGTGCACAGGGGCCCTCATTGACCCTCCACTTT. J is TRBJ1-6 and V is TRBV20-1, with TRBD1 matching over 7 bases. The CDR3 is made up of 12 amino acids. J was trimmed by 14 bases and V by 6 bases; bases with no gene match: 10. Germline V gives CDR1 DFQATT, CDR2 SNEGSKA (reference sequence).